The 12 T cell receptor beta chains below all came from one sample that was sequenced in a study of T cells in pancreatic ductal adenocarcinoma (dated by TCRdb to about 2017). The pancreatic ductal adenocarcinoma patients who were selected had gone through surgery without receiving any neoadjuvant therapy. Library preparation was by the immunoSEQ multiplex PCR assay. The clones in this table, taken by TCRdb from immuneACCESS, are in-frame only. Not every clone is retained; where verified, under half of the shortfall comes from an unresolved V gene, and the cause of the rest is unknown. Within this sample are roughly 100,000 clones, with nearly 95% of them counted one time only. Jointly, the top ten make up roughly 3.1% of the sample. Sequencing was performed on PBMCs. The receptors come from a human donor with pancreatic ductal adenocarcinoma.

This CDR3 reads CASSLGGAGGQETQYF. In DNA form, the CDR3 reads TGCGCCAGCAGCTTGGGGGGCGCGGGGGGCCAAGAGACCCAGTACTTC. The chain recombines TRBV5-1 with TRBJ2-5; 8 nucleotides match TRBD2. Losses at the gene ends were 0 bases for V and 1 base for J; bases not matched to a gene: 5. The CDR3 covers 16 residues. Germline V gene sequence: CDR1 SGHRS, CDR2 YFSETQ.

The CDR3 coding sequence is TGTGCCAGCAGCTTACGGGACAGGTATAGCTCTGGGGCCAACGTCCTGACTTTC. Protein sequence: CASSLRDRYSSGANVLTF. V is TRBV7-6 and J is TRBJ2-6; 8 positions agree with TRBD1. Germline V gene lookup returns CDR1 SGHVS and CDR2 FNYEAQ. V was pared by 2 bases and J by 0 bases, with 6 bases of the junction left unmatched. The CDR3 has 18 residues.

This clone was detected only once. The gene calls are TRBV28 and TRBJ1-2, with TRBD1 matching 8 bases. J gave up 4 bases and V 3 bases, and 7 bases lay outside the gene matches. Germline CDR1 MDHEN, CDR2 SYDVKM. The CDR3 consists of 15 residues. CDR3: CASSFAGGGSYGYTF. In nucleotides, the CDR3 is TGTGCCAGCAGTTTCGCAGGGGGCGGTAGCTATGGCTACACCTTC.

The chain links TRBV5-8 to TRBJ2-1, with D possibly TRBD2 on 6 matching bases. CDR1 is SGHTS and CDR2 is YDEGEE in the germline V gene. This CDR3 is 12 amino acids long. Trimming shortened V by 7 bases and J by 6 bases, and 11 bases separated the two germline ends. CDR3 in amino acids: CASHYGGNEQFF. CDR3 coding DNA: TGTGCCAGCCACTACGGGGGCAATGAGCAGTTCTTC. The complete variable domain, with remaining parts taken from reference TRBV5-8 and TRBJ2-1, reads EAGVTQSPTHLIKTRGQQATLRCSPISGHTSVYWYQQALGLGLQFLLWYDEGEERNRGNFPPRFSGRQFPNYSSELNVNALELEDSALYLCASHYGGNEQFFGPGTRLTVL.

In DNA, the CDR3 is TGTGCCAGCTCACCACCCGGACAGGGGGCTCACGAGCAGTACTTC. This encodes CASSPPGQGAHEQYF. This chain joins TRBV18 and TRBJ2-7, with TRBD1 identical over 11 bases. The CDR3 consists of 15 residues. V lost 0 bases, J lost 5 bases, and 3 bases stayed unmatched. The germline V gene encodes CDR1 KGHSH and CDR2 LQKENI. The full variable domain, rest sourced from reference TRBV18 and TRBJ2-7, is NAGVMQNPRHLVRRRGQEARLRCSPMKGHSHVYWYRQLPEEGLKFMVYLQKENIIDESGMPKERFSAEFPKEGPSILRIQQVVRGDSAAYFCASSPPGQGAHEQYFGPGTRLTVT.

V is TRBV10-3 and J is TRBJ2-5; D might be TRBD1 (5 bases). The V and J ends lost 4 bases and 2 bases respectively, with 8 bases between them. The CDR3 sequence is 13 residues long. Germline CDR1 is ENHRY and CDR2 is SYGVKD. The CDR3 sequence is CAISADTQETQYF. The DNA of the CDR3 is TGTGCCATCAGTGCGGACACGCAAGAGACCCAGTACTTC.

The rearrangement joins TRBV18 to TRBJ2-3, with 8 nucleotides matching TRBD1. CDR3 length equals 20 residues. Germline assignment: CDR1 KGHSH and CDR2 LQKENI. V gave up 2 bases and J gave up 1 base; unmatched junction bases: 17. The chain's CDR3 is CASSPRVPDRVLLRTDTQYF. DNA for the CDR3: TGTGCCAGCTCACCAAGGGTCCCGGACAGGGTCCTTTTGCGCACAGATACGCAGTATTTT.

This rearrangement joins TRBV6-1 to TRBJ2-1, with TRBD1 as a possible D gene (5 bases). This CDR3 contains 12 residues. The V end lost 6 bases, the J end lost 6 bases, and 9 bases lay between the germline ends. Germline CDR1 is MNHNS and CDR2 is SASEGT. This CDR3 reads CASRIDSNEQFF. The CDR3 DNA reads as TGTGCCAGCAGAATTGACAGCAATGAGCAGTTCTTC.

The chain employs TRBV30 and TRBJ2-5; 9 bases are shared with TRBD2. This CDR3 has 17 residues. Germline-derived CDR1 and CDR2 are GTSNPN and SVGIG (reference sequence). J lost 0 bases, V lost 8 bases, and 16 bases had no gene match. The DNA of the CDR3 is TGTGCCCTCTCCCCATCGACTAGCGGAGTCTACCAAGAGACCCAGTACTTC. This codes for CALSPSTSGVYQETQYF.

This rearrangement joins TRBV2 to TRBJ1-1; D might be TRBD1 (6 bases). The CDR3 runs to 14 residues. V was pared by 6 bases and J by 4 bases, with 15 bases between. Germline CDR1 is SNHLY and CDR2 is FYNNEI. The CDR3 bases are TGTGCCAGCAGCGGACAGAGGGCGGGCACTGAAGCTTTCTTT. Protein product: CASSGQRAGTEAFF.

A single count supports this clone. The CDR3 is CAISELWAGYSGANVLTF. DNA for the CDR3: TGTGCCATCAGTGAGCTATGGGCGGGATACTCTGGGGCCAACGTCCTGACTTTC. J is TRBJ2-6 and V is TRBV10-3; D may be TRBD2 (6 bases). Trimming removed 2 bases from V and 0 bases from J, with 14 bases in between. Germline V gene sequence: CDR1 ENHRY, CDR2 SYGVKD. CDR3 length equals 18 residues.

V usage is TRBV5-1 and J usage is TRBJ1-1; D is ambiguous. This CDR3 has 11 amino acids. Germline V lookup: CDR1 SGHRS, CDR2 YFSETQ. Trimming left V 6 bases short and J 7 bases short, with 10 bases between. The CDR3 loop reads CASKEVGEAFF. CDR3 DNA: TGCGCCAGCAAGGAGGTAGGTGAAGCTTTCTTT.